The 31 T cell receptor beta chains in this list originate from one sample, sequenced in a study of T cell repertoires in cytomegalovirus infection. One entry per CDR3 protein results from TCRdb running MiXCR on the reads. This table holds more than 400,000 distinct CDR3 sequences, approximately 26% found once. The sequenced sample consisted of PBMCs. These receptors originate from a human donor in good health (CMV status not recorded). Some clones in this sample may be carry-over from other donors' samples.

Only a few counts were recorded for this clonotype. The J gene is TRBJ1-1, the V gene TRBV12-3 or TRBV12-4; the D gene is possibly TRBD1 (5 bases). Trimming stripped 4 bases from V and 8 bases from J, with 17 bases between. This CDR3 has 14 residues. The CDR3 sequence: CASSSIDRASEAFF. The CDR3, as DNA: TGTGCCAGCAGTTCCATAGACAGAGCCTCGGAAGCTTTCTTT.

This clonotype has more than one count but fewer than ten. This chain connects TRBV27 to TRBJ1-5; D not resolved. Per the germline V gene, CDR1 is MNHEY and CDR2 is SMNVEV (reference sequence). The length of the CDR3 is 12 residues. V dropped 3 bases and J dropped 5 bases, with 5 bases sitting between them. The CDR3 nucleotides read TGTGCCAGCAGTTTTCTCGATCAGCCCCAGCATTTT. Translation gives CASSFLDQPQHF.

The table lists this clonotype with many counts. The chain has TRBV7-2 and TRBJ2-1, with D perhaps TRBD2 (5 bases). The CDR3 spans 14 residues. Between the trimmed V and J ends, which lost 5 bases and 3 bases, there was a span of 11 bases. CDR1 and CDR2 (germline): SGHTA, FQGNSA. The CDR3 DNA follows: TGTGCCAGCAGCCCTGCCGGGATCTACAATGAGCAGTTCTTC. Protein sequence: CASSPAGIYNEQFF.

In its sample, this clonotype was seen a few times. V is TRBV2 and J is TRBJ2-2, with D unresolved. Trimming took off 4 bases at V and 3 bases at J, with 9 bases between the two ends. The CDR3 has 14 amino acids. CDR1 SNHLY and CDR2 FYNNEI come from the germline V gene. The CDR3 DNA follows: TGTGCCAGCAGTGGTTTAGGGTACACCGGGGAGCTGTTTTTT. Translation: CASSGLGYTGELFF.

The genes are TRBV29-1 and TRBJ1-2; possibly TRBD1 for D (5 bases). Trimming pared 3 bases from V and 5 bases from J, leaving 13 bases between. Germline lookup yields CDR1 SQVTM and CDR2 ANQGSEA. CDR3 length equals 13 residues. The CDR3 loop is CSVDHRREYGYTF. The CDR3 region has the DNA TGCAGCGTTGATCATCGCAGGGAGTATGGCTACACCTTC.

V and J are TRBV12-3 or TRBV12-4 and TRBJ2-6; the D gene is possibly TRBD2 (5 bases). V was trimmed by 2 bases and J by 3 bases, leaving 5 bases between them. CDR3 length: 14 residues. The CDR3 is CASSLRGGANVLTF. CDR3 DNA sequence: TGTGCCAGCAGTTTACGGGGTGGGGCCAACGTCCTGACTTTC.

The sample holds a few counts of this clonotype. This chain links TRBV12-3 or TRBV12-4 with TRBJ2-3; 8 positions match TRBD2. Trimming removed 3 bases from V and 7 bases from J; junction bases left unmatched: 6. The CDR3 spans 14 residues. CDR3 amino acids: CASSLSGGSHTQYF. DNA of the CDR3: TGTGCCAGCAGTTTGTCGGGAGGGTCACATACGCAGTATTTT.

CDR3 DNA: TGTGCCAGCAGTCGGGGGACAGGGAGTGAGGGCACCGGGGAGCTGTTTTTT. It specifies CASSRGTGSEGTGELFF. The chain joins TRBV6-1 to TRBJ2-2; 9 bases line up with TRBD1. This CDR3 is 17 amino acids long. The ends lost 5 bases at V and 4 bases at J; junction bases unmatched: 11. Germline V gene sequence: CDR1 MNHNS, CDR2 SASEGT.

The chain carries TRBV7-3 and TRBJ1-4; perhaps TRBD1 as D (5 bases). V was cut by 1 base and J by 8 bases, with 8 bases left in between. The CDR3 totals 13 residues. The germline V gene has CDR1 SGHTA and CDR2 FQGTGA. The DNA for the CDR3 is TGTGCCAGCAGCTTAATTTGGGGGGAAAAACTGTTTTTT. This translates into CASSLIWGEKLFF.

In this sample, this clonotype turned up many times. V is TRBV7-2 and J is TRBJ2-7, with 11 bases that match TRBD2. Germline loops: CDR1 SGHTA, CDR2 FQGNSA. There are 16 residues in the CDR3. The V and J ends lost 4 bases and 0 bases, in that order; junction bases with no gene match: 5. In DNA form, the CDR3 reads TGTGCCAGCAGCTCGGGACTAGCGGACTTCTCCTACGAGCAGTACTTC. Its translation: CASSSGLADFSYEQYF.

The gene calls are TRBV7-9 and TRBJ1-5; unclear D gene. From germline, CDR1 is SEHNR and CDR2 FQNEAQ (reference sequence). The CDR3 sequence is 16 residues long. Trimming shortened V by 4 bases and J by 6 bases, and 19 bases separated the two germline ends. The DNA of the CDR3 is TGTGCCAGCAGCTCTGGTGTGGGGTCAGCCCCTCAGCCCCAGCATTTT. Amino acids: CASSSGVGSAPQPQHF.

There are many counts of this clonotype. The chain joins TRBV7-9 to TRBJ1-5; the D is unclear. Looked up from germline, CDR1 is SEHNR and CDR2 is FQNEAQ (reference sequence). The CDR3 is made up of 16 amino acids. The germline V and J ends were trimmed by 3 bases and 2 bases, with 14 bases remaining between them. The CDR3 spells CASSLLREDGNQPQHF. CDR3 DNA: TGTGCCAGCAGCTTGCTAAGGGAAGATGGCAATCAGCCCCAGCATTTT.

This clonotype was counted between two and nine times. The chain carries TRBV4-1 and TRBJ2-5; 9 bases are shared with TRBD2. The J segment lost 4 bases and the V segment lost 2 bases, leaving 5 bases of the junction unmatched. CDR1 MGHRA and CDR2 YSYEKL come from the germline V gene. The CDR3 has 15 residues. This chain's CDR3 is CASSQPGTSRETQYF. Written as DNA, the CDR3 is TGCGCCAGCAGCCAACCCGGGACTAGCCGAGAGACCCAGTACTTC.

This clonotype was seen more than once but under ten times. The chain employs TRBV7-9 and TRBJ1-4; 8 bases are shared with TRBD1. This CDR3 has 21 amino acids. CDR1 is SEHNR, CDR2 FQNEAQ, per germline (reference sequence). Unmatched junction bases numbered 18, after V lost 3 bases and J lost 0 bases. CDR3 DNA sequence: TGTGCCAGCAGCTTGAAAGACGGACAGGGATTATCCCTTGCAACTAATGAAAAACTGTTTTTT. Translating gives CASSLKDGQGLSLATNEKLFF.

There are many counts of this clonotype. The J gene is TRBJ2-7, the V gene TRBV7-2; 10 bases agree with TRBD2. With V trimmed by 7 bases and J by 4 bases, 10 bases remained unmatched. In germline, CDR1 is SGHTA, CDR2 FQGNSA. The CDR3 extends over 15 amino acids. The CDR3 spells CASTFHPSGSYEQYF. CDR3 DNA: TGTGCCAGCACCTTTCACCCTAGCGGGAGTTACGAGCAGTACTTC. Full variable domain (rest looked up from reference TRBV7-2 and TRBJ2-7): GAGVSQSPSNKVTEKGKDVELRCDPISGHTALYWYRQSLGQGLEFLIYFQGNSAPDKSGLPSDRFSAERTGGSVSTLTIQRTQQEDSAVYLCASTFHPSGSYEQYFGPGTRLTVT.

At least ten counts were recorded for this clonotype. This chain connects TRBV7-2 to TRBJ2-7; D is possibly TRBD1 (6 bases). Germline lookup yields CDR1 SGHTA and CDR2 FQGNSA. Trimming removed 6 bases at V and 5 bases at J, with 14 bases between. The CDR3 totals 13 residues. The CDR3 sequence is CASRSTGIHEQYF. The CDR3 nucleotides are TGTGCCAGCAGATCTACAGGGATCCACGAGCAGTACTTC.

The rearrangement uses TRBV5-6 and TRBJ1-2, with D possibly being TRBD1 (5 bases). Germline values: CDR1 SGHDT, CDR2 YYEEEE. V was shortened by 4 bases and J by 0 bases, with 7 bases between the two germline ends. The CDR3 sequence is 13 residues long. CDR3 coding DNA: TGTGCCAGCAGCCGGGGGGCTAACTATGGCTACACCTTC. Its translation is CASSRGANYGYTF.

This sequence joins TRBV11-1 and TRBJ2-7, with 9 bases fitting TRBD1. The V segment lost 5 bases and the J segment 6 bases; nucleotides outside the gene matches: 14. The CDR3 totals 16 residues. CDR1 is SGHAT and CDR2 is FQDESV in the germline V gene (reference sequence). Here the CDR3 reads CASSTGDRALGGEQYF. The CDR3 bases are TGTGCCAGCAGCACGGGGGACAGGGCCCTGGGGGGCGAGCAGTACTTC.

A few counts support this clonotype. The gene calls are TRBV29-1 and TRBJ2-1; either TRBD1 or TRBD2 may supply D (5 bases each). This CDR3 spans 16 amino acids. Trimming removed 7 bases from V and 0 bases from J, with 19 bases in between. Germline CDR1 SQVTM, CDR2 ANQGSEA. The CDR3 reads CSASGRGTTSYNEQFF. In nucleotides, the CDR3 is TGCAGCGCCTCCGGTCGGGGCACGACCTCCTACAATGAGCAGTTCTTC.

This clonotype turned up a few times. The chain has TRBV2 and TRBJ1-2; D perhaps matches TRBD1 (5 bases). The CDR3 spans 11 residues. The germline V gene encodes CDR1 SNHLY and CDR2 FYNNEI. Trimming took off 7 bases at V and 6 bases at J, with 9 bases between the two ends. CDR3 amino acids: CASTTDNGYTF. The CDR3 DNA reads as TGTGCCAGCACGACAGATAATGGCTACACCTTC.

Note on this clonotype: Mismatch with germline at one junction end may stem from a read error. The chain employs TRBV12-3 or TRBV12-4 and TRBJ2-1, with TRBD1 as a possible D gene (6 bases). The length of the CDR3 is 14 residues. Here the CDR3 DNA reads TGTGCCAGCAGTCACAGGGTCTCCAACAATGAGCAGTTCTTC. Translating gives CASSHRVSNNEQFF.

This clonotype has more than one count but fewer than ten. J is TRBJ2-5 and V is TRBV7-9; 8 nucleotides agree with TRBD1. Trimming cost V 5 bases and J 7 bases; bases outside gene matches: 9. Germline CDR1 and CDR2: SEHNR and FQNEAQ (reference sequence). The CDR3 loop spans 14 amino acids. CDR3 sequence: CASSPVDREATQYF. The CDR3 coding sequence is TGTGCCAGCAGCCCGGTGGACAGGGAGGCGACCCAGTACTTC.

This clonotype was seen at least ten times. The rearrangement uses TRBV7-2 and TRBJ2-6; TRBD1 aligns across 10 bases. J gave up 2 bases and V 7 bases, and 8 bases lay outside the gene matches. Germline V gene lookup returns CDR1 SGHTA and CDR2 FQGNSA. The CDR3 runs to 17 residues. In DNA form, the CDR3 reads TGTGCCAGCACCCCAGGCGGGACAGGGGCTGGGGCCAACGTCCTGACTTTC. As protein: CASTPGGTGAGANVLTF.

The V gene is TRBV28, the J gene TRBJ2-7, with TRBD1 as a possible D gene (5 bases). CDR3 length: 16 amino acids. The germline V gene has CDR1 MDHEN and CDR2 SYDVKM. Deletions cut 8 bases from V and 5 bases from J, with 25 bases between. The DNA for the CDR3 is TGTGCCAGCGGACCCCGTAGGCAGGGAAAAGTAAACGAGCAGTACTTC. Translating gives CASGPRRQGKVNEQYF. Supplemented by reference TRBV28 and TRBJ2-7, the full variable domain reads DVKVTQSSRYLVKRTGEKVFLECVQDMDHENMFWYRQDPGLGLRLIYFSYDVKMKEKGDIPEGYSVSREKKERFSLILESASTNQTSMYLCASGPRRQGKVNEQYFGPGTRLTVT.

The V gene is TRBV4-1, the J gene TRBJ2-1; D is perhaps TRBD1 (5 bases). The CDR3 has 15 residues. Germline CDR1 and CDR2: MGHRA and YSYEKL. Between the trimmed V and J ends, which lost 1 base and 4 bases, there was a span of 11 bases. The CDR3 loop reads CASSQGGQAYNEQFF. CDR3 in DNA: TGCGCCAGCAGCCAAGGGGGCCAGGCTTACAATGAGCAGTTCTTC.

This chain joins TRBV7-2 and TRBJ2-3, with D perhaps matching TRBD1 or TRBD2 (5 bases each). CDR3 size: 15 residues. The V gene's germline CDR1 is SGHTA and CDR2 FQGNSA. Trimming cost V 5 bases and J 4 bases, with 16 bases left between them. This chain's CDR3 is CASSRPGPQSDTQYF. CDR3 DNA sequence: TGTGCCAGCAGCCGTCCGGGACCTCAGTCAGATACGCAGTATTTT.

This clonotype was picked up a small number of times. V and J are TRBV7-6 and TRBJ2-4; maybe TRBD2 (5 bases). Germline-derived CDR1 and CDR2 are SGHVS and FNYEAQ. The CDR3 sequence is 14 residues long. V gave up 4 bases and J gave up 7 bases, with 14 bases separating them. The CDR3 DNA reads TGTGCCAGCAGCTCCCCTAGCATGGGGAACATTCAGTACTTC. Protein sequence: CASSSPSMGNIQYF.

This chain joins TRBV15 and TRBJ2-7; possibly TRBD1 for D (6 bases). Germline values: CDR1 LNHNV, CDR2 YYDKDF (reference sequence). With 7 bases removed from V and 5 bases from J, the gap between germline ends came to 15 bases. This CDR3 spans 13 amino acids. The CDR3 region is CATKPIGDNEQYF. DNA of the CDR3: TGTGCCACCAAGCCGATAGGGGACAACGAGCAGTACTTC.

CDR3 sequence: CASSKQPDSPLHF. In nucleotides, the CDR3 is TGTGCCAGTAGTAAACAGCCGGATTCACCCCTCCACTTT. This chain uses TRBV19 with TRBJ1-6; D not certain. CDR3 length: 13 amino acids. V was clipped by 4 bases and J by 8 bases, with 9 bases between them. Germline V lookup: CDR1 LNHDA, CDR2 SQIVND (reference sequence).

The sample holds one count of this clonotype. The chain carries TRBV7-6 and TRBJ2-1; D is unclear. V lost 5 bases to trimming and J lost 5 bases, with 13 bases between them. Germline CDR1 and CDR2: SGHVS and FNYEAQ. The CDR3 loop spans 14 amino acids. The CDR3 DNA reads as TGTGCCAGCAGCACCGGGCCCCCCAACAATGAGCAGTTCTTC. This codes for CASSTGPPNNEQFF.

This clonotype was found a few times. The V and J genes are TRBV7-2 and TRBJ2-3, with 11 bases that match TRBD1. This CDR3 spans 14 amino acids. Germline V gene lookup returns CDR1 SGHTA and CDR2 FQGNSA. V lost 5 bases and J lost 7; bases outside the gene matches: 5. The CDR3 DNA is TGTGCCAGCAGCCCGGACAGGGGGCCGAATACGCAGTATTTT. Amino acids: CASSPDRGPNTQYF.